What follows are 15 T cell receptor beta chains derived from one specimen sequenced in a study of blood T cells in healthy people across ages. With a J-beta primer mix and a sample-barcoded 5' primer, a second PCR ran roughly 6 to 11 cycles. TCRdb processed the 5' RACE reads anew with MiXCR; each CDR3 protein has one entry. Among about 600,000 distinct CDR3 sequences listed, roughly 43% were seen once. The sequenced sample was blood. These receptors all stem from a man at least 80 years old in good health.

This chain uses TRBV12-3 or TRBV12-4 with TRBJ1-6; 8 nucleotides match TRBD1. The CDR3 runs 15 residues. Trimming removed 5 bases from V and 11 bases from J; junction bases left unmatched: 11. The CDR3 bases are TGTGCCAGCAGTCCTCAGACAGGGGTTCAGGCACCCCTCCACTTT. Amino acid sequence: CASSPQTGVQAPLHF.

The chain uses TRBV5-4 and TRBJ2-3; TRBD1 is a possible D gene (7 bases). The germline CDR1 and CDR2 sequences are SGHNT and YYREEE (reference sequence). The CDR3 is 15 residues long. The V end was cut by 4 bases, the J end by 2 bases, with 14 bases between. For the CDR3, the DNA is TGTGCCAGCAGCATGAGGAGGGGGCCCACAGATACGCAGTATTTT. Its protein product is CASSMRRGPTDTQYF. Together with reference TRBV5-4 and TRBJ2-3, the CDR3 gives the full variable domain: ETGVTQSPTHLIKTRGQQVTLRCSSQSGHNTVSWYQQALGQGPQFIFQYYREEENGRGNFPPRFSGLQFPNYSSELNVNALELDDSALYLCASSMRRGPTDTQYFGPGTRLTVL.

This chain joins TRBV2 and TRBJ2-1; D remains unclear. The CDR3 has 13 residues. Germline values: CDR1 SNHLY, CDR2 FYNNEI. Trimming removed 8 bases from V and 2 bases from J, with 10 bases in between. CDR3 nucleotide sequence: TGTGCCAGCGTCCGCGGTACCTACAATGAGCAGTTCTTC. Translation gives CASVRGTYNEQFF.

This clonotype was found a few times. The chain joins TRBV3-1 to TRBJ2-7; 10 bases align to TRBD1. This CDR3 has 17 residues. The ends lost 4 bases at V and 0 bases at J; junction bases unmatched: 9. Germline loops: CDR1 LGHDT, CDR2 YNNKEL (reference sequence). The CDR3 spells CASSPSGQGTSSYEQYF. The CDR3 nucleotides read TGTGCCAGCAGCCCCTCGGGACAGGGGACTTCCTCCTACGAGCAGTACTTC.

This clonotype was counted a few times. CDR3 in DNA: TGCAGCGTTGAAGATAGTGGAGCGGATACGCAGTATTTT. The encoded protein is CSVEDSGADTQYF. The rearrangement uses TRBV29-1 and TRBJ2-3; unclear D gene. Germline V gives CDR1 SQVTM, CDR2 ANQGSEA. The V end lost 0 bases, the J end lost 6 bases, and 10 bases lay between the germline ends. The CDR3 covers 13 residues.

The gene calls are TRBV7-6 and TRBJ2-3; maybe TRBD2 (6 bases). The CDR3 is 15 amino acids. V was clipped by 5 bases and J by 0 bases, with 12 bases between them. The germline V gene has CDR1 SGHVS and CDR2 FNYEAQ. The CDR3 nucleotides are TGTGCCAGCAGCCAAAAGCGGGTTAGCACAGATACGCAGTATTTT. The encoded protein is CASSQKRVSTDTQYF.

This clonotype was seen ten or more times. DNA of the CDR3: TGTGCCAGCAGTTTAGGGGCTAGCGGGGTCCCCCACGAGCAGTACTTC. This translates into CASSLGASGVPHEQYF. The genes are TRBV28 and TRBJ2-7; 9 bases match TRBD2. Germline values: CDR1 MDHEN, CDR2 SYDVKM. Germline trimming cut 2 bases from V and 5 bases from J; bases unmatched to any gene: 10. The CDR3 consists of 16 residues.

The rearrangement uses TRBV4-3 and TRBJ2-7; D gene ambiguous. The CDR3 extends over 16 amino acids. The germline gives CDR1 LGHNA, CDR2 YSLEER. The V and J ends lost 0 bases and 0 bases respectively, with 12 bases between them. CDR3 sequence reads: CASSQDLTVSSYEQYF. CDR3 bases: TGCGCCAGCAGCCAAGATTTGACGGTAAGCTCCTACGAGCAGTACTTC.

This clonotype appeared a few times. The V call is TRBV5-5, the J call TRBJ2-3; no clear D. Looked up from germline, CDR1 is SGHKS and CDR2 is YYEKEE (reference sequence). The CDR3 has 14 residues. The ends were cut back, 5 bases at V and 0 bases at J, with 10 bases in the middle. The CDR3 region has the DNA TGTGCCAGCAGTTTTGGTTTTAGCACAGATACGCAGTATTTT. It translates to CASSFGFSTDTQYF.

This clonotype was counted ten times or more. The chain uses TRBV7-9 and TRBJ2-5, with 10 bases aligning to TRBD2. The germline V gene encodes CDR1 SEHNR and CDR2 FQNEAQ (reference sequence). The V and J ends lost 0 bases and 3 bases, in that order; junction bases with no gene match: 4. The CDR3 has 16 amino acids. For the CDR3, the DNA is TGTGCCAGCAGCTTAGCGACCCTAGCGGGGGAAGAGACCCAGTACTTC. Residues: CASSLATLAGEETQYF.

This clonotype was picked up many times. The chain uses TRBV6-6 and TRBJ2-1, with TRBD1 identical over 8 bases. V was clipped by 7 bases and J by 8 bases; unmatched bases: 10. Germline lookup yields CDR1 MNHNY and CDR2 SVGAGI (reference sequence). The CDR3 extends over 14 amino acids. The CDR3 protein is CASKTDRGRDEQFF. DNA for the CDR3: TGTGCCAGCAAAACTGACAGGGGTCGAGATGAGCAGTTCTTC.

The V call is TRBV4-2, the J call TRBJ2-7, with D hard to call. CDR1 is LGHNA and CDR2 is YNFKEQ in the germline V gene. Trimming removed 0 bases from V and 6 bases from J, with 6 bases in between. CDR3 length: 12 amino acids. The CDR3 sequence: CASSQDRSEQYF. The CDR3 DNA reads as TGTGCCAGCAGCCAAGATCGGTCCGAGCAGTACTTC.

V gene TRBV6-1 combines with J gene TRBJ1-6, with D uncertain. This CDR3 is 15 amino acids long. With 2 bases removed from V and 5 bases from J, the gap between germline ends came to 10 bases. Germline V gene data show CDR1 as MNHNS and CDR2 as SASEGT. The CDR3 region has the DNA TGTGCCAGCAGTGAATGGTCTGGGGATAATTCACCCCTCCACTTT. Translating gives CASSEWSGDNSPLHF.

This clonotype was seen at least ten times. The chain uses TRBV20-1 and TRBJ1-2, with TRBD1 matching 8 bases. The CDR3 length is 13 residues. Losses at the gene ends were 1 base for V and 3 bases for J; bases not matched to a gene: 1. The germline gives CDR1 DFQATT, CDR2 SNEGSKA (reference sequence). CDR3 region: CSARVDRDYGYTF. CDR3 in DNA: TGCAGTGCTAGAGTGGACAGGGACTATGGCTACACCTTC.

The chain employs TRBV7-3 and TRBJ1-1; 9 bases line up with TRBD1. The germline CDR1 and CDR2 sequences are SGHTA and FQGTGA. The CDR3 is 15 amino acids. V gave up 1 base and J gave up 7 bases; unmatched junction bases: 7. The CDR3 DNA follows: TGTGCCAGCAGCTTAATCCCGGGACAGGGTGGTGAAGCTTTCTTT. Translated: CASSLIPGQGGEAFF.